The 7 T cell receptor beta chains below were found in one sample sequenced in a study of T cell repertoires in cytomegalovirus infection (dated by TCRdb to the late 2010s). Sequencing was carried out with an Illumina HiSeq 1500. TCRdb's own reprocessing of the public reads used fastp at Q25 and MiXCR and kept productive beta chains. Rows matching on CDR3 protein sequence are summarized as one entry with the most common DNA and genes. This sample holds about 330,000 distinct CDR3 sequences; roughly 9.5% were observed only once. The top ten constitute approximately 4.7% of the sample. Material for sequencing was PBMCs. These TCRs come from a human donor in good health (CMV status not recorded). Some clones in this sample may be carry-over from other donors' samples.

This clonotype was seen at least ten times. This chain joins TRBV3-1 and TRBJ1-5; maybe TRBD1 (6 bases). The CDR3 extends over 14 amino acids. Per germline, CDR1 LGHDT and CDR2 YNNKEL (reference sequence). V was cut by 3 bases and J by 5 bases, with 11 bases left in between. CDR3 amino acids: CASSHGGLHQPQHF. The CDR3 nucleotides read TGTGCCAGCAGCCACGGGGGCCTCCATCAGCCCCAGCATTTT. Combining the CDR3 with reference TRBV3-1 and TRBJ1-5 gives the whole variable domain DTAVSQTPKYLVTQMGNDKSIKCEQNLGHDTMYWYKQDSKKFLKIMFSYNNKELIINETVPNRFSPKSPDKAHLNLHINSLELGDSAVYFCASSHGGLHQPQHFGDGTRLSIL.

This clonotype occurred many times. At one end the junction does not follow the germline gene, possibly because of a read error. The rearrangement joins TRBV25-1 to TRBJ1-2; D is unresolved. This CDR3 contains 14 residues. Per germline, CDR1 MGHDK and CDR2 SYGVNS. The CDR3 loop reads CASSDSGQKYPTIF. The DNA of the CDR3 is TGTGCCAGCAGTGATTCGGGTCAGAAATACCCCACGATCTTC.

This clonotype was observed many times. The chain recombines TRBV28 with TRBJ2-6; TRBD1 matches at 8 bases. V was clipped by 1 base and J by 4 bases; unmatched bases: 9. The CDR3 length is 18 residues. Germline lookup yields CDR1 MDHEN and CDR2 SYDVKM. This chain's CDR3 is CASSLLTLRGPGANVLTF. The CDR3 coding sequence is TGTGCCAGCAGTTTATTGACCCTCAGGGGGCCGGGGGCCAACGTCCTGACTTTC.

The chain couples TRBV13 to TRBJ2-7; D gene uncertain. The CDR3 is 12 amino acids. V shed 5 bases and J shed 4 bases, with 9 bases lying between them. Looked up from germline, CDR1 is PRHDT and CDR2 is FYEKMQ (reference sequence). This CDR3 is CASSQRYYEQYF. The DNA of the CDR3 is TGTGCCAGCAGCCAAAGGTATTACGAGCAGTACTTC.

This clonotype showed up many times. The chain employs TRBV6-5 and TRBJ2-7, with D hard to call. This CDR3 spans 15 amino acids. V dropped 0 bases and J dropped 1 base, with 10 bases sitting between them. Germline loops: CDR1 MNHEY, CDR2 SVGAGI. CDR3 in amino acids: CASSYSGYGSYEQYF. The CDR3 nucleotides are TGTGCCAGCAGTTACTCGGGTTATGGGTCCTACGAGCAGTACTTC.

This rearrangement joins TRBV2 to TRBJ2-2, with 12 bases that match TRBD2. CDR3 size: 15 residues. Germline trimming cut 10 bases from V and 4 bases from J; bases unmatched to any gene: 7. CDR1 and CDR2 from the germline V gene are SNHLY and FYNNEI. Here the CDR3 DNA reads TGTGCCACCCCCGGGGGACTAGCGGGCACCGGGGAGCTGTTTTTT. Translation: CATPGGLAGTGELFF.

This clonotype was picked up many times. The gene calls are TRBV20-1 and TRBJ2-1; D gene unclear. CDR1 DFQATT and CDR2 SNEGSKA come from the germline V gene (reference sequence). The V end lost 3 bases, the J end lost 9 bases, and 15 bases lay between the germline ends. This CDR3 region has 13 residues. CDR3 amino acids: CSARWYGSGEQFF. The CDR3 DNA sequence: TGCAGTGCTAGGTGGTATGGGTCAGGTGAGCAGTTCTTC.